The clone carrying this T cell receptor beta chain has a count of ten or more. Its antigen is not identified. Arm-PCR with iRepertoire HTBI primers amplified the CDR3 regions for these TCR beta libraries. Original handling: Across the samples, identification revealed about 62 TRBV and 12 to 15 TRBJ segments. From the multiplex PCR reads, TCRdb called clonotypes with MiXCR, one entry per CDR3 protein. In this record, the V and J calls reflect TCRdb's handling and not the investigators' own analysis. The sample lists more than 300,000 distinct CDR3 sequences; less than 20% were seen once. The sample is drawn from a study of regulatory T cells in long-lasting Graves disease. Study summary: The study counted Graves' disease as persistent given over 5 years of antithyroid drugs and positive TSH receptor antibodies. Notes on the study in general: Analysis covered peripheral blood alone, not thyroid tissue.

This sample's time point: persistent/refractory GD, antithyroid drugs over 5 years with positive TRAb. PBMCs were the source of the RNA used for TCR sequencing. The peripheral blood volume drawn was 7 to 10 milliliters, and it was collected into EDTA tubes. This TCR derives from a female donor with Graves disease. This specimen was peripheral blood mononuclear cells (PBMCs), taken when the disease was refractory, from a patient treated with antithyroid drugs.

The CDR3 sequence is CASCTGSSQNEKLFF. Written as DNA, the CDR3 is TGTGCCAGCTGTACAGGGTCGAGTCAAAATGAAAAACTGTTTTTT. This chain links TRBV12-3 or TRBV12-4 with TRBJ1-4, with D possibly matching TRBD1 (6 bases). Between the trimmed V and J ends, which lost 8 bases and 5 bases, there was a span of 18 bases. The CDR3 loop spans 15 amino acids.